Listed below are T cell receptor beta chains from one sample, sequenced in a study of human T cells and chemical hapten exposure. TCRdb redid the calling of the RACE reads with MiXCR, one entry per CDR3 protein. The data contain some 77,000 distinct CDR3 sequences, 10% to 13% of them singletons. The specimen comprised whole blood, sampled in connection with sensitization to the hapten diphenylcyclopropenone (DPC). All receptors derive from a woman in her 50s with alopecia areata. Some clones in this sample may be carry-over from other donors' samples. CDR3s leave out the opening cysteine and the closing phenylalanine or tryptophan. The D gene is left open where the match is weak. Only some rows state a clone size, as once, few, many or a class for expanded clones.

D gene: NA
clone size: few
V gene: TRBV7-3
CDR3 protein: ASSLGGGAVYNEQF

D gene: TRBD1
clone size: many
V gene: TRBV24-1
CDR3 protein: ATSSRDRGTDTQY

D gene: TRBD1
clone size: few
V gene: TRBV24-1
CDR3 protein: ATGQGSEQY

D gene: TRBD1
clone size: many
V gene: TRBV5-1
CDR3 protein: ASSPKTGINTEAF

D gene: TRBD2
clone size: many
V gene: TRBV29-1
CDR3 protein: SVEGLTSAYNEQF

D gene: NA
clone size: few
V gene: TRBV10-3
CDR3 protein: AISDGYREQY

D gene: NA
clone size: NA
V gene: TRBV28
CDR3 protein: ATGPLRPNSPLH

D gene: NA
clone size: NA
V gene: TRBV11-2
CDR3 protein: ASSLGQGRQF

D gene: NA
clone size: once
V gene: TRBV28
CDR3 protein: ASSLWNEQF

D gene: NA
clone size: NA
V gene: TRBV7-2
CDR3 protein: ASSLGRDYNEQF

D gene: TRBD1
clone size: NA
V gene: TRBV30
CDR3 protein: AWRGDRGTGELF

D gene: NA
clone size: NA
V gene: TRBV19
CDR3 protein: ASSADRSACNEQF

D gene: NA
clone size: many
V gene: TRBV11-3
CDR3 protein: ASTPRTGELF

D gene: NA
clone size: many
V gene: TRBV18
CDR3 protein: ASSPRKGGLIDTEAF

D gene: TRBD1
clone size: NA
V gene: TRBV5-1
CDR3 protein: ASSRGQGKNTEAF